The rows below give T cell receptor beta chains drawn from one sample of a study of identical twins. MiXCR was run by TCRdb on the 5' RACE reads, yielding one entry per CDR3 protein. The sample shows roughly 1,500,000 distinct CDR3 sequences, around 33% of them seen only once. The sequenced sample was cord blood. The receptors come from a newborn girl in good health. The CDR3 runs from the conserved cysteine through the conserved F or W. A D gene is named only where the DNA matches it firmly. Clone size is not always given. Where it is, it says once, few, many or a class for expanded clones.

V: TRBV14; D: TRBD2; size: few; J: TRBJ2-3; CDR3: CASSQDSPGGIADTQYF; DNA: TGTGCCAGCAGCCAAGACTCCCCGGGGGGTATCGCAGATACGCAGTATTTT
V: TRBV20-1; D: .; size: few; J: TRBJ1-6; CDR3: CSATKDTNNSPLHF; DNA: TGCAGTGCTACCAAAGACACGAATAATTCACCCCTCCACTTT
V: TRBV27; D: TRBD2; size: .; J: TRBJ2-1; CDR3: CASSPPSSGRANEQFF; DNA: TGTGCCAGCAGTCCCCCCTCTAGCGGGAGGGCCAATGAGCAGTTCTTC
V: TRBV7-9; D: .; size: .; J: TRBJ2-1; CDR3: CASSPPGLRGPNEQFF; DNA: TGTGCCAGCAGCCCACCGGGACTTAGAGGCCCAAATGAGCAGTTCTTC
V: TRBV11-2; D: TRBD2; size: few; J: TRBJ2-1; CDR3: CASSLVSGGFSYNEQFF; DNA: TGTGCCAGCAGCTTAGTTAGCGGGGGATTCTCCTACAATGAGCAGTTCTTC
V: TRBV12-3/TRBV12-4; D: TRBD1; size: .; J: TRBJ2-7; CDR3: CASSWGQGRNEQYF; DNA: TGTGCCAGCAGTTGGGGACAGGGGCGGAACGAGCAGTACTTC
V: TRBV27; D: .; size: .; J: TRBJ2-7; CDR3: CASRFPQGGGLPSYEQYF; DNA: TGTGCCAGCAGGTTCCCTCAGGGAGGAGGCCTTCCCTCCTACGAGCAGTACTTC
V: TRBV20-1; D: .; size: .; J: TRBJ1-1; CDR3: CSATQSGTAAFF; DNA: TGCAGTGCGACCCAATCCGGGACGGCAGCTTTCTTT
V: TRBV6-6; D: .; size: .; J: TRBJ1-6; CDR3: CASSRKSSYNSPLHF; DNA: TGTGCCAGCAGTAGGAAGAGCTCCTATAATTCACCCCTCCACTTT
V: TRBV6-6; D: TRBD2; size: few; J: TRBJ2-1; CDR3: CASSYSSGDYNEQFF; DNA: TGTGCCAGCAGTTACTCTAGCGGGGATTACAATGAGCAGTTCTTC
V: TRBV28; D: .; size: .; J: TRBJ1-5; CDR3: CASSSRLGAGYQPQHF; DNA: TGTGCCAGCAGTTCCAGGTTGGGGGCGGGATATCAGCCCCAGCATTTT
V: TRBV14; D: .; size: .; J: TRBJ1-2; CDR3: CASSQAATLDGYTF; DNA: TGTGCCAGCAGCCAAGCGGCGACGCTGGACGGCTACACCTTC
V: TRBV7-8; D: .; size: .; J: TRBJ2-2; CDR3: CASSLREQGYGELFF; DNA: TGTGCCAGCAGCTTGCGGGAACAGGGATACGGGGAGCTGTTTTTT
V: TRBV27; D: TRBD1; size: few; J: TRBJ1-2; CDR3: CASSLLRDRERYTF; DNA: TGTGCCAGCAGTCTCCTTCGGGACAGGGAACGGTACACCTTC